This paragraph covers one T cell receptor beta chain sequence. No antigen is known for it. CDR1 and CDR2 (germline): SGHVS, FNYEAQ. The CDR3 consists of 15 residues. The V segment lost 5 bases and the J segment 8 bases; nucleotides outside the gene matches: 9. The sample belongs to a study of T cell responses to AZD1222 COVID-19 vaccine. Findings and limits, study-wide: Only a handful of AZD1222 recipients were seropositive at baseline. Possibly, clonal diversity was underestimated; donors were largely white British and included more females.

Profiling relied on immunoSEQ multiplex PCR, and the TCRdb table lists in-frame clones only, not all of them. The top ten clones hold about 3.7% of a sample with about 140,000 clones, about 92% of them seen once. The chain joins TRBV7-6 to TRBJ1-4; TRBD1 matches 9 bases. The TCR comes from an adult who received the AZD1222 COVID-19 vaccine. The sample here was peripheral blood, taken 28 days after the second AZD1222 dose. The CDR3 region is CASSQRTGEIEKLFF. The CDR3 DNA is TGTGCCAGCAGCCAGCGGACAGGGGAGATAGAAAAACTGTTTTTT.